This T cell receptor beta chain was found in a study of control samples from healthy donors and cancer patients. This clone was detected only once. Data came from immunoSEQ multiplex PCR; TCRdb stores just in-frame clones and leaves some out. The table has about 85,000 clones, around nine tenths seen once; the top ten hold 7.5% to 8%. CDR1 SNHLY and CDR2 FYNNEI come from the germline V gene. Between the trimmed V and J ends, which lost 5 bases and 7 bases, there was a span of 15 bases. The CDR3 runs to 14 residues. The chain links TRBV2 to TRBJ1-5; no clear D gene. Sequenced input: blood. The receptor was isolated from an older woman in good health. Here the CDR3 reads CASSRIGGEQPQHF. The CDR3 DNA reads TGTGCCAGCAGTCGCATAGGAGGAGAACAGCCCCAGCATTTT.